This paragraph covers one T cell receptor beta chain sequence. The data are from a study of immune characterization of retroperitoneal liposarcoma. Between the trimmed V and J ends, which lost 6 bases and 0 bases, there was a span of 12 bases. The CDR3 totals 15 residues. The germline V gene encodes CDR1 SGHAT and CDR2 FQNNGV. TCRdb re-derived calls from the PCR reads in MiXCR, one entry per CDR3 protein. The profile shows thousands of distinct CDR3 sequences, about two fifths of them singletons. The chain is built from TRBV11-2 and TRBJ2-1; D is perhaps TRBD1 (5 bases). This clonotype originated in a male donor with retroperitoneal liposarcoma. The specimen sequenced was tumor tissue. The CDR3 here is CASRLQASSYNEQFF. The CDR3 coding sequence is TGTGCCAGCAGGTTACAGGCGAGCTCCTACAATGAGCAGTTCTTC.